The subject of this entry is one T cell receptor beta chain. Its antigen remains unidentified. The sample holds no much larger clone one base away, and base qualities are not on file. The cohort consisted of some 670 healthy bone marrow donors. All cohort members were sampled while nominally healthy, although unrecorded immune exposures were likely present. The donor tested CMV seropositive and was one of the 289 seropositive cohort members. Each donor provided a peripheral blood sample, and peripheral blood mononuclear cells were used for TCR beta sequencing. The Qiagen DNeasy Blood Extraction Kit was used to extract genomic DNA from the blood cell samples. This sample stems from a study of cytomegalovirus exposure and HLA in healthy donors (dated by TCRdb to the late 2010s). Concerning the study at large: An earlier analysis of 587 of the donors reported 250 to 350 Gb of sequence data and 95 million to 120 million unique TCR beta sequences obtained from 150 million to 200 million T cells. About 310 gigabases of sequencing data and approximately 85 million unique TCR sequences were included in an early release covering over 600 HLA-typed donors. The genetic ancestry cluster associated with self-reported Caucasian donors included 81% of the roughly 400 genotyped donors. The study aimed to test whether cataloging public T cell receptors could reveal signatures of past pathogen exposure. The study profiled the T cell repertoires of 500 to 800 subjects by immunosequencing and related them to cytomegalovirus serostatus. Besides the first cohort of roughly 700 subjects, a separate validation cohort made up of over 95 different subjects was used. To predict cytomegalovirus infection status, the study brought together high-throughput TCR immunosequencing, statistical association of individual TCRs with disease status, and machine learning. A later analysis re-examined previously published TCR beta repertoires from roughly 720 donors and added high-resolution HLA genotyping to investigate patterns of TCR occurrence. The later analysis used no new phenotypic data to find candidate immune exposures, relying instead on TCR beta sequences and their occurrence across donors. In an earlier analysis of more than 550 of the donors, high-throughput TCR beta sequencing was used to judge whether each TCR beta V gene segment behaved as functional or pseudogenic. Alongside the repertoire data, information on donor age, sex, ethnicity and CMV serostatus was compiled. A later genetic analysis used genome-wide SNP genotypes for about 60% of the roughly 700 donors, treating that subset as a discovery cohort. Every discovery cohort repertoire had been produced on one sequencing platform. Both class I and class II loci were covered by HLA typing, at four-digit resolution. Typing coverage differed by locus: A, B, C, DRB1 and DQB1 were typed in roughly 620-630 donors, DQA1 in approximately 520, DPA1 in some 600, and DPB1 in around 440. About five DR-DQ haplotypes were treated as single units for association and clustering because of strong linkage in the cohort. Among 300 to 500 genotyped donors of the cohort, an average of about 240,000 unique TCR beta nucleotide sequences was sequenced per donor, of which about 19% were non-productive.

The germline V gene (reference sequence) sets CDR1 to LNHDA and CDR2 to SQIVND. The CDR3 runs 16 amino acids, cysteine and phenylalanine included. The sequence is cut down to CDR3 DNA, 48 bases in frame from base 1. Ends trimmed: V by 5 bases, J by 5 bases; bases unmatched to a gene: 10. The library was obtained by the immunoSEQ multiplex PCR assay. The multiplex PCR relied on a mix of 60 forward primers for TCR Vbeta segments and 13 reverse primers for TCR Jbeta segments. The CDR3 region of rearranged TCR beta genes was amplified from genomic DNA by a multiplex PCR assay. Amplified TCR beta libraries were sequenced as 87-base-pair reads on the Illumina HiSeq System. As for the authors' bioinformatics: Across the 500 to 750 repertoires, a later analysis counted 60 million to 90 million unique TCR beta chains, approximately 12 million of which were shared by at least two donors. To remove PCR and sequencing errors, raw reads were error-corrected and collapsed into unique sequences using a nearest-neighbor algorithm that merged closely related sequences. CDR3 sequences were aligned to IMGT reference sequences to assign V, D and J gene segments. For a sequence to be retained, at least a six-nucleotide match to both a V gene segment and a J gene segment was required. A rearrangement counted as productive if the CDR3 had no stop codons and remained in frame with V and J, and every other rearrangement counted as non-productive. CDR3 was defined according to IMGT convention as the region running from the second conserved V-encoded cysteine to the conserved J-encoded phenylalanine. In an earlier analysis of roughly 580 of the donors, sequences lacking an unambiguous match to a single V gene segment were excluded. In an earlier analysis of approximately 500 of the donors, a V segment was called functional when productive rearrangements were above 56.7%, and segregating when the standard deviation between donors exceeded 5%. To diagnose cytomegalovirus status from the catalog of TCR beta chain sequences, a statistical classification framework was built. V and J gene assignment, in a later analysis, came from comparing TCR nucleotide sequences with IMGT/GENE-DB human TR gene sequences. A later analysis assigned CDR3 sequences and most-parsimonious VDJ recombination scenarios with the TCRdist pipeline. A later analysis defined each TCR beta chain by its CDR3 amino acid sequence plus V-gene family, and excluded reads lacking a unique V-gene family. To address suspected cross-contamination and a sequencing artifact, a later analysis removed 592 highly shared, low-generation-probability nucleotide sequences. In a later analysis, a clonal expansion index for each public chain was calculated from normalized within-repertoire ranks of inferred template counts. In a later analysis, generation probabilities were computed using a VDJ recombination model fitted to out-of-frame rearrangements, and the results were checked against IGoR. In a later analysis, hypergeometric tests were used to score TCR-TCR, TCR-HLA and TCR-CMV co-occurrence, with a repertoire-size bias correction applied to TCR pairs. In a later analysis, false discovery rates were estimated by permuting HLA or CMV assignments 20 times. A later analysis grouped co-occurring TCRs with DBSCAN, adding TCRdist sequence similarity when clustering within HLA-allele-positive subsets. Co-occurrence clustering excluded repertoires with fewer than 30,000 or more than 120,000 public chains, plus five with anomalous nucleotide sharing. TCRdb holds this immuneACCESS table with in-frame rearrangements only. Some clones are missing; in checked studies, unresolved V genes explain under half, and the rest has no known cause. V and J calls and clone size are copied from that table; D and trimming were computed from the DNA. The sample yields approximately 180,000 clones; 12% were counted once. The ten largest clones represent approximately 8.4% of the sample.

Beyond this particular receptor, the publication reports: The authors suggested that the approach could potentially be extended to other disease states and immunological phenotypes. In the study, approximately 160 TCR beta chains were listed as associated with cytomegalovirus. In a later analysis, HLA-associated TCR beta chains showed more clonal expansion and lower generation probabilities than non-associated chains that were equally common. At a false discovery rate of 0.05, a later analysis linked 15,000 to 20,000 TCR beta sequences to specific HLA alleles. Roughly uniform sequencing depth across donors was assumed in presence/absence analyses, although this assumption may not hold. According to a later analysis, most CMV-associated TCR beta chains appeared to be HLA-restricted, and the HLA associations seemed to be driven largely by CMV exposure. An earlier analysis of approximately 500 of the donors showed that most TCR beta V segments appeared in productive rearrangements either about 87% or about 30% of the time, which broadly matched IMGT annotations. While some public TCRs were present in many individuals, most TCR sequences turned up only very rarely across donors. The earlier analysis of approximately 590 of the donors excluded around 17 rarely observed V segments, including chromosome 9 orphons, because counts were too low. CMV serostatus was the only immune exposure information available for the cohort. Several of the top co-occurrence clusters appeared to be linked to parvovirus B19, influenza, CMV and Epstein-Barr virus, according to a later analysis. According to a later genetic analysis, donors in an Asian-associated ancestry cluster had fewer N-insertions in productive TCRs than the roughly 700-donor mean. Because HLA typing was unavailable for some donors at each locus, only the typed subset was used in association tests. The sequencing pipeline was judged likely to have produced a cluster of highly shared sequence variants as a technical artifact. Strong co-occurrence of HLA alleles, especially DR and DQ, made assigning TCR associations to individual alleles difficult. Some IMGT-functional V segments, including TRBV6-2 and TRBV6-3, could not be distinguished by the 87-base-pair reads and were therefore excluded. The classifier was reported to diagnose cytomegalovirus status with high specificity and sensitivity in both the original and validation cohorts. A further reported finding was that TCR beta sequences accurately predicted the HLA-A and HLA-B alleles for most subjects in the first cohort. A few of the identified cytomegalovirus-associated TCR beta chains were confirmed in vitro to be specific for cytomegalovirus antigens. An association between a missense DCLRE1C variant and V-gene and J-gene trimming of TCR beta chains was found in a later genetic analysis and replicated in an independent cohort. This cohort had only TCR beta chains sequenced, and the lack of alpha or paired-chain data limited which features could be detected. In a later analysis, the rate of TCR association differed among HLA loci, with DRB1 alleles having the most associated TCRs and HLA-C alleles having the fewest. Correlated functional status among segregating V segments might be attributable to linkage disequilibrium, but an unknown experimental factor could not be ruled out.

The clonotype was recovered from a man aged 45 to 65 in good health and CMV-seropositive. The rearrangement combines TRBV19 with TRBJ2-3; 10 central bases correspond to TRBD1. The sequencing input was PBMCs. This receptor has the CDR3 CASSFRQGALVDTQYF. In nucleotides, the sequence is TGTGCCAGTAGTTTCCGACAGGGGGCTCTTGTAGATACGCAGTATTTT.